The rows below give T cell receptor beta chains drawn from one sample of a study of cytomegalovirus exposure and HLA in healthy donors. Profiled with immunoSEQ multiplex PCR; TCRdb holds only in-frame clones, not every one. The table shows over 150,000 clones, with approximately 80% occurring only once. Material: PBMCs. The origin of the receptors is a man aged 40-49 years in good health and CMV-seronegative. CDR3s leave out the opening cysteine and the closing phenylalanine or tryptophan. Fields, in order: CDR3 protein, V gene, clone size. Where a row states a size, it is once, few, many or the class of an expanded clone; other rows omit it.

CDR3 protein: ASSFSGQGYTEAF; V gene: TRBV7-2; clone size: NA
CDR3 protein: ASRRDTFEQY; V gene: TRBV5-1; clone size: NA
CDR3 protein: ASSGTVSSNSPLH; V gene: TRBV28; clone size: NA
CDR3 protein: ASSILGQATGELF; V gene: TRBV27; clone size: NA
CDR3 protein: ASSRRTVSGANVLT; V gene: TRBV7-2; clone size: NA
CDR3 protein: ASSFFAGGGGELF; V gene: TRBV27; clone size: NA
CDR3 protein: ATGQGEWDQPQH; V gene: TRBV4-1; clone size: once
CDR3 protein: ASSQERGTEAF; V gene: TRBV4-2; clone size: few
CDR3 protein: ASSGWTSGGPPQRRGANVLT; V gene: TRBV10-2; clone size: NA
CDR3 protein: ASSLRTGGGQPQH; V gene: TRBV5-6; clone size: NA
CDR3 protein: ASSQGLAGEDTQY; V gene: TRBV4-2; clone size: NA
CDR3 protein: ASSLGGWLQPQH; V gene: TRBV5-1; clone size: NA
CDR3 protein: ASSFTAVTEAF; V gene: TRBV5-6; clone size: NA
CDR3 protein: ASRDRANYGYT; V gene: TRBV6-1; clone size: NA
CDR3 protein: ASSRGQSYEQY; V gene: TRBV4-1; clone size: NA
CDR3 protein: ASSLGGQGPQPQH; V gene: TRBV5-4; clone size: NA
CDR3 protein: ASSSAGFMGTEAF; V gene: TRBV7-8; clone size: few
CDR3 protein: ASSVIYGYT; V gene: TRBV6-1; clone size: NA
CDR3 protein: ASSSAGGFRYEQY; V gene: TRBV19; clone size: NA
CDR3 protein: ASSAGQGSGQPQH; V gene: TRBV19; clone size: NA
CDR3 protein: AIKLTGASYEQY; V gene: TRBV10-3; clone size: NA
CDR3 protein: ASSAQGASDTQY; V gene: TRBV7-8; clone size: NA
CDR3 protein: ASSPELAGANTGELF; V gene: TRBV5-4; clone size: NA
CDR3 protein: ASSVATGVNYGYT; V gene: TRBV9; clone size: NA
CDR3 protein: AWSSRDRGVHEQY; V gene: TRBV30; clone size: NA
CDR3 protein: ATSPRRAPYGYT; V gene: TRBV15; clone size: NA
CDR3 protein: ASSRTANTEAF; V gene: TRBV11-2; clone size: NA
CDR3 protein: SPREGQPQH; V gene: TRBV29-1; clone size: NA